This T cell receptor beta chain was captured by sequencing in a study of T cell responses to AZD1222 COVID-19 vaccine. Germline V CDR1 and CDR2: SGHVS, FQNEAQ. Unmatched junction bases numbered 4, after V lost 5 bases and J lost 2 bases. The CDR3 sequence is 14 residues long. TCRdb keeps only in-frame clones here, not all; method: immunoSEQ multiplex PCR. The sample contains 250,000 to 300,000 clones, 90% to 95% of which appear only once. This receptor was obtained from an adult who received the AZD1222 COVID-19 vaccine. The starting material was peripheral blood, obtained 28 days after the second AZD1222 dose. This rearrangement joins TRBV7-8 to TRBJ2-7, with 9 positions matching TRBD2. The CDR3: CASSTRGGAYEQYF. In nucleotides, the CDR3 is TGTGCCAGCAGCACACGCGGGGGGGCCTACGAGCAGTACTTC. Using reference TRBV7-8 and TRBJ2-7 for the parts outside the CDR3, the full variable domain is GAGVSQSPRYKVAKRGQDVALRCDPISGHVSLFWYQQALGQGPEFLTYFQNEAQLDKSGLPSDRFFAERPEGSVSTLKIQRTQQEDSAVYLCASSTRGGAYEQYFGPGTRLTVT.